One and the same sample provided the 15 T cell receptor beta chains below, sequenced in a study of shared clonotypes between healthy human individuals. Selected positively for CCR7 and CD45RO-negative, naive CD8 cells excluded terminally differentiated effector memory CD45RA+ cells. Generated by immunoSEQ multiplex PCR, the TCRdb table keeps only in-frame clones and is missing some. Among about 2 million clones listed, less than 95% were seen once. Material: naive CD8+ T cells sorted from blood. The receptor set was obtained from a man aged 18-30 years in good health.

The chain couples TRBV5-6 to TRBJ1-2; TRBD1 matches 9 bases. Losses at the gene ends were 4 bases for V and 4 bases for J; bases not matched to a gene: 5. This CDR3 is 14 amino acids long. Germline values: CDR1 SGHDT, CDR2 YYEEEE. CDR3 region: CASSGTGGVYGYTF. In DNA form, the CDR3 reads TGTGCCAGCAGCGGAACAGGGGGCGTCTATGGCTACACCTTC.

The chain uses TRBV6-6 and TRBJ1-5; possibly TRBD1 for D (5 bases). The CDR3 spans 15 residues. Trimming removed 5 bases at V and 4 bases at J, with 15 bases between. Germline V gene data show CDR1 as MNHNY and CDR2 as SVGAGI (reference sequence). The CDR3 here is CASSHLTDTNQPQHF. The DNA of the CDR3 is TGTGCCAGCAGTCACCTGACAGACACTAATCAGCCCCAGCATTTT.

This sequence joins TRBV7-9 and TRBJ2-5; either TRBD1 or TRBD2 may fit D (7 bases each). Germline-derived CDR1 and CDR2 are SEHNR and FQNEAQ (reference sequence). V lost 3 bases and J 2 bases, leaving 22 bases between the germline ends. There are 18 residues in the CDR3. In DNA form, the CDR3 reads TGTGCCAGCAGCTTCTCTCCAGGGGAGGGGACAGAACAAGAGACCCAGTACTTC. Its protein is CASSFSPGEGTEQETQYF.

Regarding this clone: This sample also contains other DNA sequences that code for the same CDR3. The V and J genes are TRBV11-2 and TRBJ2-7, with 12 nucleotides matching TRBD2. Germline V lookup: CDR1 SGHAT, CDR2 FQNNGV. Trimming removed 2 bases from V and 3 bases from J; junction bases left unmatched: 2. This CDR3 comprises 15 residues. The CDR3 spells CASSLRTSGIYEQYF. The CDR3 bases are TGTGCCAGCAGCTTACGGACTAGCGGGATCTACGAGCAGTACTTC.

For the CDR3, the DNA is TGTGCCAGCAGCTTTCGTGGGGAGCAGTACTTC. Protein product: CASSFRGEQYF. The genes are TRBV7-6 and TRBJ2-7; unclear D gene. The CDR3 is made up of 11 amino acids. Germline V lookup: CDR1 SGHVS, CDR2 FNYEAQ. Deletions cut 3 bases from V and 7 bases from J, with 7 bases between. The whole variable domain, remainder taken from reference TRBV7-6 and TRBJ2-7, is GAGVSQSPRYKVTKRGQDVALRCDPISGHVSLYWYRQALGQGPEFLTYFNYEAQQDKSGLPNDRFSAERPEGSISTLTIQRTEQRDSAMYRCASSFRGEQYFGPGTRLTVT.

The rearrangement uses TRBV5-6 and TRBJ2-1; D gene uncertain. CDR1 is SGHDT and CDR2 is YYEEEE in the germline V gene. The CDR3 is 14 residues long. Between the trimmed V and J ends, which lost 5 bases and 6 bases, there was a span of 15 bases. The CDR3 loop is CASSRAQSINEQFF. CDR3 DNA: TGTGCCAGCAGTCGAGCGCAGTCGATCAATGAGCAGTTCTTC.

The chain carries TRBV6-1 and TRBJ2-7; no firm D call. The germline V gene encodes CDR1 MNHNS and CDR2 SASEGT. The V and J ends lost 2 bases and 6 bases respectively, with 14 bases between them. The CDR3 covers 14 residues. The CDR3 coding sequence is TGTGCCAGCAGTGAATTGGGAAGTCTCGCCGAGCAGTACTTC. It translates to CASSELGSLAEQYF.

CDR3 sequence: CASSLVVLNTGELFF. The CDR3 bases are TGTGCCAGCAGCTTAGTGGTGTTGAACACCGGGGAGCTGTTTTTT. V gene TRBV7-2 combines with J gene TRBJ2-2; D is uncertain. V shed 1 base and J shed 1 base, with 7 bases lying between them. Germline CDR1 reads SGHTA; CDR2 reads FQGNSA. The CDR3 has 15 residues.

The chain joins TRBV6-5 to TRBJ1-4; no clear D. Per germline, CDR1 MNHEY and CDR2 SVGAGI. V was shortened by 2 bases and J by 5 bases, with 12 bases between the two germline ends. The CDR3 length is 15 residues. This CDR3 reads CASSYDRAGNEKLFF. The CDR3 bases are TGTGCCAGCAGTTACGATAGGGCGGGCAATGAAAAACTGTTTTTT.

V usage is TRBV11-2 and J usage is TRBJ2-3; D may match TRBD1 or TRBD2 (6 bases each). Trimming pared 5 bases from V and 6 bases from J, leaving 15 bases between. Germline values: CDR1 SGHAT, CDR2 FQNNGV. The CDR3 has 14 amino acids. This chain's CDR3 is CASSATTGADTQYF. The DNA for the CDR3 is TGTGCCAGCAGCGCAACAACGGGGGCCGATACGCAGTATTTT.

Comment on this clone: The sample carries other DNA sequences with the same CDR3. This chain connects TRBV6-5 to TRBJ2-7; D is undetermined. Germline lookup yields CDR1 MNHEY and CDR2 SVGAGI. V was cut by 5 bases and J by 1 base, with 6 bases left in between. The CDR3 has 12 amino acids. CDR3 nucleotide sequence: TGTGCCAGCAGTGCCGATTCCTACGAGCAGTACTTC. It is translated as CASSADSYEQYF.

The CDR3 DNA is TGTGCCAGCAGTCCCGCCGCCACCTCCTACGAGCAGTACTTC. Protein product: CASSPAATSYEQYF. V usage is TRBV27 and J usage is TRBJ2-7; D is ambiguous. This CDR3 comprises 14 residues. Germline V CDR1 and CDR2: MNHEY, SMNVEV (reference sequence). With 5 bases removed from V and 0 bases from J, the gap between germline ends came to 11 bases.

The chain has TRBV9 and TRBJ1-2; the D gene is possibly TRBD1 (5 bases). V shed 3 bases and J shed 6 bases, with 15 bases lying between them. CDR1 and CDR2 from the germline V gene are SGDLS and YYNGEE. The CDR3 covers 14 residues. This chain's CDR3 is CASSEDWGLDGYTF. CDR3 nucleotides: TGTGCCAGCAGCGAGGATTGGGGGTTGGATGGCTACACCTTC.

The V and J genes are TRBV29-1 and TRBJ1-1; the D gene is possibly TRBD1 (5 bases). CDR3 size: 11 residues. In germline, CDR1 is SQVTM, CDR2 ANQGSEA. V was cut by 7 bases and J by 6 bases, with 12 bases left in between. In DNA, the CDR3 is TGCAGCGCCCTAGACAGCCCTGAAGCTTTCTTT. It codes for CSALDSPEAFF.

The chain carries TRBV30 and TRBJ2-7; D might be TRBD2 (5 bases). This CDR3 contains 13 residues. In germline, CDR1 is GTSNPN, CDR2 SVGIG (reference sequence). Trimming shortened V by 3 bases and J by 1 base, and 10 bases separated the two germline ends. The CDR3 is CAWSSSGSYEQYF. In DNA, the CDR3 is TGTGCCTGGAGCTCAAGCGGTTCCTACGAGCAGTACTTC.